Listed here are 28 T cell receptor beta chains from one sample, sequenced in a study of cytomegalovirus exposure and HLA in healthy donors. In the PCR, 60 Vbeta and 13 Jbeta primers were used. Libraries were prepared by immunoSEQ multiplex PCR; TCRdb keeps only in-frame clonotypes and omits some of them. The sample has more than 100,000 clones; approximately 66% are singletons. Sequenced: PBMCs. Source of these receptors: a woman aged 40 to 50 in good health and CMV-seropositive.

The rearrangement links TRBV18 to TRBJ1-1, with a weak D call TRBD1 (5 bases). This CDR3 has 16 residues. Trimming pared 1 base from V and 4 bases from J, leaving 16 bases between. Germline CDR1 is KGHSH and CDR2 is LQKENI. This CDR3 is CASSPQEGEGSTEAFF. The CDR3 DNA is TGTGCCAGCTCACCACAAGAAGGGGAGGGCTCCACTGAAGCTTTCTTT.

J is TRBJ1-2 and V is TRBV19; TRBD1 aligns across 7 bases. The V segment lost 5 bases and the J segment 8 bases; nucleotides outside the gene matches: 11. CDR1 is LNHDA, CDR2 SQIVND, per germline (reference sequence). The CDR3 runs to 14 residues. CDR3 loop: CASSLGGPVRGYTF. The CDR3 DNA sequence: TGTGCCAGTAGTTTAGGGGGCCCAGTCAGAGGCTACACCTTC.

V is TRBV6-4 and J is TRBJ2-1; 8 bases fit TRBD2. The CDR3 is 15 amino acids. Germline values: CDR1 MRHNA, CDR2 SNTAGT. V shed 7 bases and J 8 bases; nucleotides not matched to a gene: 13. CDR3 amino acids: CASTHGAGGVDEQFF. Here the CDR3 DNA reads TGTGCCAGCACCCACGGGGCGGGAGGTGTCGATGAGCAGTTCTTC.

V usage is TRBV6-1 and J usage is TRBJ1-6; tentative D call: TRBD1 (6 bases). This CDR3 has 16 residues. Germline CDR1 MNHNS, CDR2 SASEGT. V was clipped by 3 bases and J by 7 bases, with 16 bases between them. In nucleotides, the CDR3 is TGTGCCAGCAGTGAGGGCCTGAGGCAGGGGAATTCACCCCTCCACTTT. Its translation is CASSEGLRQGNSPLHF.

This CDR3 is CASSLAVGGEKLFF. The CDR3, as DNA: TGTGCCAGCAGCTTAGCGGTGGGAGGGGAAAAACTGTTTTTT. The chain joins TRBV7-9 to TRBJ1-4; D call uncertain. The CDR3 extends over 14 amino acids. Trimming stripped 0 bases from V and 8 bases from J, with 10 bases between. Germline V CDR1 and CDR2: SEHNR, FQNEAQ (reference sequence). Combining the CDR3 with reference TRBV7-9 and TRBJ1-4 gives the whole variable domain DTGVSQNPRHKITKRGQNVTFRCDPISEHNRLYWYRQTLGQGPEFLTYFQNEAQLEKSRLLSDRFSAERPKGSFSTLEIQRTEQGDSAMYLCASSLAVGGEKLFFGSGTQLSVL.

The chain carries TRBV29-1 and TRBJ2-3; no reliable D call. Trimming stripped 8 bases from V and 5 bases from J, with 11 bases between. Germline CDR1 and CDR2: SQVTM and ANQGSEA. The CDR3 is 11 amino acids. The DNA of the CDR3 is TGCAGCTTCCCCCAACTAGATACGCAGTATTTT. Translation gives CSFPQLDTQYF.

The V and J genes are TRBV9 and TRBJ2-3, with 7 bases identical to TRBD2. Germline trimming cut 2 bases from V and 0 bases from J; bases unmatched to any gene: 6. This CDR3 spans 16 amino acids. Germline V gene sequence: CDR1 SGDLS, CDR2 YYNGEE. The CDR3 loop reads CASSVTSVLSTDTQYF. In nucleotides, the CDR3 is TGTGCCAGCAGCGTCACTAGCGTCCTTAGCACAGATACGCAGTATTTT. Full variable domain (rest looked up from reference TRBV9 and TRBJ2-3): DSGVTQTPKHLITATGQRVTLRCSPRSGDLSVYWYQQSLDQGLQFLIQYYNGEERAKGNILERFSAQQFPDLHSELNLSSLELGDSALYFCASSVTSVLSTDTQYFGPGTRLTVL.

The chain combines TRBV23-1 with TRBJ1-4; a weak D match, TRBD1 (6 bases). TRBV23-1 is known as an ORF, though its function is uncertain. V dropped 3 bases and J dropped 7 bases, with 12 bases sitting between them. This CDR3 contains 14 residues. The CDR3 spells CASSHQGKGEKLFF. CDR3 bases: TGCGCCAGCAGTCATCAGGGGAAGGGTGAAAAACTGTTTTTT.

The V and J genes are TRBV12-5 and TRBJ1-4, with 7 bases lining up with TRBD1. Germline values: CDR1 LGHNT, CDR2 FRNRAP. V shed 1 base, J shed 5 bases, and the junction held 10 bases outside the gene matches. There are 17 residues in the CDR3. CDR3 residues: CASGLGLTGTANEKLFF. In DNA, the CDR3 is TGTGCTAGTGGTTTGGGACTTACCGGGACAGCAAATGAAAAACTGTTTTTT.

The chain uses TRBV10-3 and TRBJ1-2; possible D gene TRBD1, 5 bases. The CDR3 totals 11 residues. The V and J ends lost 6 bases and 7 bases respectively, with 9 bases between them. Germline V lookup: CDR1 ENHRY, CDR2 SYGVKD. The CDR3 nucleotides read TGTGCCATCAGCGGGGGGGGTGGCTACACCTTC. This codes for CAISGGGGYTF.

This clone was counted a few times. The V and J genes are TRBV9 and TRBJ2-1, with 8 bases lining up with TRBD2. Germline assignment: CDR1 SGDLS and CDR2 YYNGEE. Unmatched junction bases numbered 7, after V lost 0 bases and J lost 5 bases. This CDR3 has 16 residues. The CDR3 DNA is TGTGCCAGCAGCGTAGACCCCGCGGGGGGAAACAATGAGCAGTTCTTC. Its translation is CASSVDPAGGNNEQFF.

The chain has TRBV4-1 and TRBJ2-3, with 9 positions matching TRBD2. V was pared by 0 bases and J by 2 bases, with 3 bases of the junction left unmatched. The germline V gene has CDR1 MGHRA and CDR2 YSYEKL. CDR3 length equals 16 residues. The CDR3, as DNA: TGCGCCAGCAGCCAAGACCCTAGCGGGGTCACAGATACGCAGTATTTT. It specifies CASSQDPSGVTDTQYF.

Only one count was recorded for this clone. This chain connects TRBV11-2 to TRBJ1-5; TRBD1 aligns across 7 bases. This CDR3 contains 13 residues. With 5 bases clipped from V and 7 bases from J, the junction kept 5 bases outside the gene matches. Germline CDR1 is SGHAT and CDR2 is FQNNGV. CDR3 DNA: TGTGCCAGCAGCCTCCAGGACAGGCAGCCCCAGCATTTT. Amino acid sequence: CASSLQDRQPQHF. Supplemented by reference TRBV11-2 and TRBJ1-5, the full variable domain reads EAGVAQSPRYKIIEKRQSVAFWCNPISGHATLYWYQQILGQGPKLLIQFQNNGVVDDSQLPKDRFSAERLKGVDSTLKIQPAKLEDSAVYLCASSLQDRQPQHFGDGTRLSIL.

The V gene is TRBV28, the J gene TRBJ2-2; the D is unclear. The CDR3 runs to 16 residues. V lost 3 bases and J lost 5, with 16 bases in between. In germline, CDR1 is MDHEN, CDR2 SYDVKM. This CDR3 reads CASSLWQADVTGELFF. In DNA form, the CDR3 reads TGTGCCAGCAGTTTGTGGCAGGCCGATGTAACCGGGGAGCTGTTTTTT. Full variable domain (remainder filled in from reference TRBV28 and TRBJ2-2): DVKVTQSSRYLVKRTGEKVFLECVQDMDHENMFWYRQDPGLGLRLIYFSYDVKMKEKGDIPEGYSVSREKKERFSLILESASTNQTSMYLCASSLWQADVTGELFFGEGSRLTVL.

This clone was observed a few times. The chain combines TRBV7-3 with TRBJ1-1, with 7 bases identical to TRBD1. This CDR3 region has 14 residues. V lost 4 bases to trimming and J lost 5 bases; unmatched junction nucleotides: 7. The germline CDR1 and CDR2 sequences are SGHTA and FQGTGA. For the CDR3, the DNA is TGTGCCAGCAGCTCTGATTACAGGGGTACTGAAGCTTTCTTT. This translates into CASSSDYRGTEAFF.

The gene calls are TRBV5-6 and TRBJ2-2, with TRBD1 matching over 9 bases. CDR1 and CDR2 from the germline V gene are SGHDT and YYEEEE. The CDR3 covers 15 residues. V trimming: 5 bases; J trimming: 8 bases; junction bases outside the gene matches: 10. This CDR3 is CASRTGQGLGGELFF. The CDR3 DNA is TGTGCCAGCAGAACCGGACAGGGGCTAGGGGGGGAGCTGTTTTTT.

The CDR3 loop is CASSPGTGVVAQYF. CDR3 nucleotides: TGTGCCAGCAGCCCCGGGACAGGGGTAGTGGCCCAGTACTTC. The rearrangement uses TRBV7-8 and TRBJ2-5; 10 nucleotides agree with TRBD1. The germline gives CDR1 SGHVS, CDR2 FQNEAQ. V lost 5 bases and J lost 9; bases outside the gene matches: 9. This CDR3 has 14 amino acids.

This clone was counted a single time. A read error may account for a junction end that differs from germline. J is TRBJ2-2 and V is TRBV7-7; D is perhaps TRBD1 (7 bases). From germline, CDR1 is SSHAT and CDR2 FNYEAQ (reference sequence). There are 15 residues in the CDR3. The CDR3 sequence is CASSLAATGSGELFF. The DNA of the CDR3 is TGTGCTAGCAGCTTAGCGGCGACAGGGAGCGGGGAGCTGTTTTTT.

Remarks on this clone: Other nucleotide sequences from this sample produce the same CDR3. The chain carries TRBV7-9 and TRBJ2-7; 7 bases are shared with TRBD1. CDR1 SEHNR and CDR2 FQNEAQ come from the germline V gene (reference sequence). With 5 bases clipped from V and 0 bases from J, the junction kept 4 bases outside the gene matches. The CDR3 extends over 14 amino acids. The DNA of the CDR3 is TGTGCCAGCAGCCCCGGGACAGTCTCCTACGAGCAGTACTTC. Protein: CASSPGTVSYEQYF.

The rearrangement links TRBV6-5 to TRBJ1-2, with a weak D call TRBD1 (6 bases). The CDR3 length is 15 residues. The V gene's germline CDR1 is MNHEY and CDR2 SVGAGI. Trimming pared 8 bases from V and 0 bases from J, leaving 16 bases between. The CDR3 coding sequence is TGTGCCAGCGTACTAGGACAGCCATCTAACTATGGCTACACCTTC. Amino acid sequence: CASVLGQPSNYGYTF.

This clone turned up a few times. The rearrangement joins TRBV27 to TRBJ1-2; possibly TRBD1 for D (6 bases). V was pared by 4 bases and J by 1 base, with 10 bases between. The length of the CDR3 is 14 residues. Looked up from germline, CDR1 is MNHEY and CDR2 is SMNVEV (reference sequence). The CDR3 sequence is CASSSGTFNYGYTF. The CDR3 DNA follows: TGTGCCAGCAGTTCCGGGACATTTAACTATGGCTACACCTTC.

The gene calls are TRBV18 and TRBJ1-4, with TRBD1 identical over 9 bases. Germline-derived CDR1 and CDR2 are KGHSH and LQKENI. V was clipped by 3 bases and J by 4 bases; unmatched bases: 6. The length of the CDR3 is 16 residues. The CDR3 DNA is TGTGCCAGCTCACCTTCGGGGACAGGGAGTAATGAAAAACTGTTTTTT. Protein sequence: CASSPSGTGSNEKLFF.

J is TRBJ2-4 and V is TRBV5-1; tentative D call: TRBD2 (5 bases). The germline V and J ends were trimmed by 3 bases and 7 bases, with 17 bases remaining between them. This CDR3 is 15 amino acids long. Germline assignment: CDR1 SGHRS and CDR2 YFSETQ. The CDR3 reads CASSSTRGARNIQYF. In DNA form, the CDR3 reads TGCGCCAGCAGCTCCACTCGGGGAGCGCGGAACATTCAGTACTTC.

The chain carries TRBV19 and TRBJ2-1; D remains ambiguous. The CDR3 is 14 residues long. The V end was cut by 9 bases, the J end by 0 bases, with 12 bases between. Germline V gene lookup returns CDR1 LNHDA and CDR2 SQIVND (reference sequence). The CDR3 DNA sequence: TGTGCCAGCAAAGGCGGTAGCTCCTACAATGAGCAGTTCTTC. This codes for CASKGGSSYNEQFF.

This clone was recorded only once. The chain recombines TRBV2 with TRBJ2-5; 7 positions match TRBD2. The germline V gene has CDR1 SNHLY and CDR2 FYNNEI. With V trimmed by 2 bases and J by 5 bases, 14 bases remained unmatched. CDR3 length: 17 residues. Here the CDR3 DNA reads TGTGCCAGCAGTGAATTCTTCGCCGGGGGGAGGGCGGAGACCCAGTACTTC. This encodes CASSEFFAGGRAETQYF.

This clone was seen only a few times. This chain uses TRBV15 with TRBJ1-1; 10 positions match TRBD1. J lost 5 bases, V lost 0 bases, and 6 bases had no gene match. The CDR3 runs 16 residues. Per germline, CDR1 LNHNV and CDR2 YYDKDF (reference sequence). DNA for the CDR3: TGTGCCACCAGCAGAGAACGGACAGGGGGAGGGACTGAAGCTTTCTTT. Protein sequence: CATSRERTGGGTEAFF.

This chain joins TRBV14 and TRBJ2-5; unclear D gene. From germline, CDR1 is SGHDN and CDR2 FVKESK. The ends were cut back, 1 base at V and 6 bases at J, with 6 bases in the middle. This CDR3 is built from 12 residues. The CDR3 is CASSQVSKTQYF. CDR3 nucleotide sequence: TGTGCCAGCAGCCAAGTTTCAAAGACCCAGTACTTC.

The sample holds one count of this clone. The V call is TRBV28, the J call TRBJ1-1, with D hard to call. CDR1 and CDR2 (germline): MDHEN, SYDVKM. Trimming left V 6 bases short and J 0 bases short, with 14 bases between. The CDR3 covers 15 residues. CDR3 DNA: TGTGCCAGCAGCTGGACTGTTGGGATGAACACTGAAGCTTTCTTT. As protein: CASSWTVGMNTEAFF.